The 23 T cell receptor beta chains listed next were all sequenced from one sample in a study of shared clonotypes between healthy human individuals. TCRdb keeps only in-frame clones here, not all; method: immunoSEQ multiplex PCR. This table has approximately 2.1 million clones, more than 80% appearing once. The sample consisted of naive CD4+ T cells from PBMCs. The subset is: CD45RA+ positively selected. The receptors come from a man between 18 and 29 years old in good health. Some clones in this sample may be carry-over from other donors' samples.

As DNA, the CDR3 is TGTGCCAGCAGTGATTCTCGGGGGCCGGGAGAAAAACTGTTTTTT. Residues: CASSDSRGPGEKLFF. The gene calls are TRBV25-1 and TRBJ1-4, with D possibly being TRBD1 (6 bases). CDR1 MGHDK and CDR2 SYGVNS come from the germline V gene. Trimming stripped 3 bases from V and 8 bases from J, with 16 bases between. The CDR3 runs 15 residues.

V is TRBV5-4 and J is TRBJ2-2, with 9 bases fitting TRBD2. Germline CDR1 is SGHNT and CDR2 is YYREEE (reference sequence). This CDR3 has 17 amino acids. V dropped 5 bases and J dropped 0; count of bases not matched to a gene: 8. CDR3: CASRTGTSRPNTGELFF. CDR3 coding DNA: TGTGCCAGCAGAACAGGGACTAGCAGACCGAACACCGGGGAGCTGTTTTTT.

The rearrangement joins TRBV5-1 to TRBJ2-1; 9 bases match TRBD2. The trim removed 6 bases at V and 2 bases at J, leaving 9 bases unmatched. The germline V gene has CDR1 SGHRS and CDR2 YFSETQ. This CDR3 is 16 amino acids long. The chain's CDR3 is CASTGVAGAPYNEQFF. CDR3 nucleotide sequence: TGCGCCAGCACTGGGGTAGCGGGAGCTCCCTACAATGAGCAGTTCTTC.

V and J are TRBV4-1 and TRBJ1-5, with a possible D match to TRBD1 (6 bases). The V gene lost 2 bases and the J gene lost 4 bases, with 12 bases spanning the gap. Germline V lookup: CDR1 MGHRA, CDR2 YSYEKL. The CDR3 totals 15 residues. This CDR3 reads CASSQNRARNQPQHF. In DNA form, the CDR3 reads TGCGCCAGCAGCCAAAACAGGGCTCGGAATCAGCCCCAGCATTTT.

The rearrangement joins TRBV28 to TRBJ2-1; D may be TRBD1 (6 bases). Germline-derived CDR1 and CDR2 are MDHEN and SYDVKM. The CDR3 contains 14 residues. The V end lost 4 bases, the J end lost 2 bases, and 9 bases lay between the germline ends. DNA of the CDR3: TGTGCCAGCAGTTCAGGGGTACCCTACAATGAGCAGTTCTTC. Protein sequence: CASSSGVPYNEQFF. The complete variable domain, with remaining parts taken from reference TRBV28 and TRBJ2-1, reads DVKVTQSSRYLVKRTGEKVFLECVQDMDHENMFWYRQDPGLGLRLIYFSYDVKMKEKGDIPEGYSVSREKKERFSLILESASTNQTSMYLCASSSGVPYNEQFFGPGTRLTVL.

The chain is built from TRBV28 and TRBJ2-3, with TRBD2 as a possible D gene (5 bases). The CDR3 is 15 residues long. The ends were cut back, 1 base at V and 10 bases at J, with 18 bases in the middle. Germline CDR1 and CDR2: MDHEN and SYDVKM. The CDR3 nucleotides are TGTGCCAGCAGTTTATTGACCGGAAAGGAGGAGGCGCAGTATTTT. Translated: CASSLLTGKEEAQYF.

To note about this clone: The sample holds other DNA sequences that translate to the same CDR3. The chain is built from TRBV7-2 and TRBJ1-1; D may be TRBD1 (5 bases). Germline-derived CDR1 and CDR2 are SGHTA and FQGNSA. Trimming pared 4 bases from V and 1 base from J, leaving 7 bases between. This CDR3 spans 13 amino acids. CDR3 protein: CASSSGGNTEAFF. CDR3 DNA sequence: TGTGCCAGCAGCTCGGGGGGGAACACTGAAGCTTTCTTT.

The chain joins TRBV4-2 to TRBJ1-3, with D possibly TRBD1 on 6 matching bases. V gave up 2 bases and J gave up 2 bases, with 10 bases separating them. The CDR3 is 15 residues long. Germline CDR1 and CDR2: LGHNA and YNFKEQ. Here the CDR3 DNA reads TGTGCCAGCAGCCAATCCCGGGGGCCTGGAAACACCATATATTTT. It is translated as CASSQSRGPGNTIYF.

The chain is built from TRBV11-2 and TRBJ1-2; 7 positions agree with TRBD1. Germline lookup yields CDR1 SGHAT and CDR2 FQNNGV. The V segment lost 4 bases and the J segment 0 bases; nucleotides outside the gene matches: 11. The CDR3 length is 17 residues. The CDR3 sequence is CASSSGQATSANYGYTF. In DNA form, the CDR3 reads TGTGCCAGCAGCTCCGGACAGGCCACGTCCGCTAACTATGGCTACACCTTC.

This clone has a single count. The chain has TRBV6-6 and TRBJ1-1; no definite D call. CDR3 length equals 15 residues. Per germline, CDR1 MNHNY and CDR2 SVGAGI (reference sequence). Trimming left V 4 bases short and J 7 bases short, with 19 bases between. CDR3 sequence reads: CASSSSSDGIYEAFF. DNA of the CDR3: TGTGCCAGCAGTTCCTCATCAGACGGAATCTATGAAGCTTTCTTT.

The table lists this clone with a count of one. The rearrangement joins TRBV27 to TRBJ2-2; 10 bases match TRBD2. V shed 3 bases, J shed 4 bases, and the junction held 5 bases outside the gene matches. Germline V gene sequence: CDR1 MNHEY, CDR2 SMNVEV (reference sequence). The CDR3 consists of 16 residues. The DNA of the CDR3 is TGTGCCAGCAGTTTCGCCCGGACTAGCGGCACCGGGGAGCTGTTTTTT. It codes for CASSFARTSGTGELFF.

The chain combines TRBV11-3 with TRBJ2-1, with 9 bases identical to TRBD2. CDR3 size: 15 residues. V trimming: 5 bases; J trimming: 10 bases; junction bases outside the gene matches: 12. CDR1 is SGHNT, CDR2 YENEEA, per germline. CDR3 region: CASSPGLAGRGEQFF. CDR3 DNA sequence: TGTGCCAGCAGCCCCGGGCTAGCGGGAAGGGGGGAGCAGTTCTTC.

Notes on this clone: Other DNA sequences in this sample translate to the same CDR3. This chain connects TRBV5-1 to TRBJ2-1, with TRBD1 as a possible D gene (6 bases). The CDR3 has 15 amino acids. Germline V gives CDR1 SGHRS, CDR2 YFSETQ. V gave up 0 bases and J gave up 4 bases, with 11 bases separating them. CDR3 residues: CASSLGGTPYNEQFF. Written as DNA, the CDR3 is TGCGCCAGCAGCTTGGGGGGGACACCATACAATGAGCAGTTCTTC.

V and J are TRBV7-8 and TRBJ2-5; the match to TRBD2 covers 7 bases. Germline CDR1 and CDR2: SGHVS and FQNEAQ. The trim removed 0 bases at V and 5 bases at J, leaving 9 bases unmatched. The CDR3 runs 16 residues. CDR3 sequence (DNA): TGTGCCAGCAGCTTAGCGCGGTGGGGGGGTTTGGAGACCCAGTACTTC. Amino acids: CASSLARWGGLETQYF.

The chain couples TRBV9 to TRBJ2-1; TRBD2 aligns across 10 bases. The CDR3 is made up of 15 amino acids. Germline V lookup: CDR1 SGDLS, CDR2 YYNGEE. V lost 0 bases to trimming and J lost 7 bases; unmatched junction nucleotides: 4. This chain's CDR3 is CASSVVLAGVNEQFF. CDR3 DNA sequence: TGTGCCAGCAGCGTAGTCCTAGCGGGAGTTAATGAGCAGTTCTTC. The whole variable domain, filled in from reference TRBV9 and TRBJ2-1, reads DSGVTQTPKHLITATGQRVTLRCSPRSGDLSVYWYQQSLDQGLQFLIQYYNGEERAKGNILERFSAQQFPDLHSELNLSSLELGDSALYFCASSVVLAGVNEQFFGPGTRLTVL.

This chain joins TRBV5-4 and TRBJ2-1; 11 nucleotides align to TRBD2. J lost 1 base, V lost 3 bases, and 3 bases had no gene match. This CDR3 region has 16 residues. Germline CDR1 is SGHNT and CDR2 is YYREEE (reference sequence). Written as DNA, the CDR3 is TGTGCCAGCAGCTATTCTAGCGGGAGGTCCTACAATGAGCAGTTCTTC. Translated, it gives CASSYSSGRSYNEQFF.

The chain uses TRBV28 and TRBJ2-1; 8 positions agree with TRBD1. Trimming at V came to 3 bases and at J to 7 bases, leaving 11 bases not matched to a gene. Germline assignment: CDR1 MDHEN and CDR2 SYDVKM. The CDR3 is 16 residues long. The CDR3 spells CASSLATGEIRNEQFF. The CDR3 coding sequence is TGTGCCAGCAGTTTGGCGACAGGGGAAATCAGGAATGAGCAGTTCTTC.

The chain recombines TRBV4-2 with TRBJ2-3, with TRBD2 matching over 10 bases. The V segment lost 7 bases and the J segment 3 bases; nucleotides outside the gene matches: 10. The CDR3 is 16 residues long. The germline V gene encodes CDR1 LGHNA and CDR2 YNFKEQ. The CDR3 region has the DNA TGTGCCAGCAAGCGGGAGGGGTACGTTCGGACAGATACGCAGTATTTT. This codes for CASKREGYVRTDTQYF.

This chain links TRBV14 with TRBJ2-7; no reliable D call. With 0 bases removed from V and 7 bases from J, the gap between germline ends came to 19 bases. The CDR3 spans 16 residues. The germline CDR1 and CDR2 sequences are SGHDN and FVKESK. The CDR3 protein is CASSQEGYFLRWEQYF. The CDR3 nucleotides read TGTGCCAGCAGCCAAGAGGGATACTTCCTTAGGTGGGAGCAGTACTTC.

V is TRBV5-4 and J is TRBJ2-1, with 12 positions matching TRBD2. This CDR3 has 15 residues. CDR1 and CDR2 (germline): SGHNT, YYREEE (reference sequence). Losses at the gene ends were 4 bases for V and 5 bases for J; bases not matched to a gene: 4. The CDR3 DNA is TGTGCCAGCAGCCGGGGACTAGCGGGCGACAATGAGCAGTTCTTC. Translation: CASSRGLAGDNEQFF.

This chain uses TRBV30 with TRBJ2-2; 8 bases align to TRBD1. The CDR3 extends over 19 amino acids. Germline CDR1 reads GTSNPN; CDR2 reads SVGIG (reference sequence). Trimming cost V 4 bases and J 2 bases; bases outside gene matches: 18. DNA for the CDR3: TGTGCCTGGATCCTACCGGGACAGGTATCCGCTCGCAACACCGGGGAGCTGTTTTTT. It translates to CAWILPGQVSARNTGELFF.

The CDR3 nucleotides are TGTGCCAGCAGCTCCCGGTACGGGTTTGACGAGCAGTACTTC. Translation gives CASSSRYGFDEQYF. The chain uses TRBV7-3 and TRBJ2-7; D uncertain. CDR3 length: 14 amino acids. Germline V gene sequence: CDR1 SGHTA, CDR2 FQGTGA. V shed 4 bases and J shed 5 bases, with 15 bases lying between them. Based on the CDR3 plus reference TRBV7-3 and TRBJ2-7, the full variable domain is GAGVSQTPSNKVTEKGKYVELRCDPISGHTALYWYRQSLGQGPEFLIYFQGTGAADDSGLPNDRFFAVRPEGSVSTLKIQRTERGDSAVYLCASSSRYGFDEQYFGPGTRLTVT.

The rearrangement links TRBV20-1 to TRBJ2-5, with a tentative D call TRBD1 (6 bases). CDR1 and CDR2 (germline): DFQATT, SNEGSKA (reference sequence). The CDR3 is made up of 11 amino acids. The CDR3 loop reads CLARGWETQYF. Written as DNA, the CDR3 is TGCCTTGCCAGGGGTTGGGAGACCCAGTACTTC.